This T cell receptor (beta chain) was profiled in a study of CD8 T cells in Susac syndrome. FACS enriched CD8+ TEMRA cells, while bulk CD8+ and CD4+ were negatively isolated. Germline V lookup: CDR1 SGDLS, CDR2 YYNGEE. The CDR3 runs 15 residues. The junction had 5 bases not matched to a gene; V was cut back by 0 bases and J by 2 bases. It was with random hexamers that roughly 0.5 to 1 ug RNA was reverse transcribed. The TCR beta CDR3 was amplified by immunoSEQ multiplex PCR across 54 Vbeta, 13 Jbeta. A single record per CDR3 protein comes from TCRdb applying MiXCR to the immunoSEQ multiplex PCR reads. This sample has fewer than 80,000 distinct CDR3 sequences; around 93% occur once, and the top ten carry over 0.2%.

The specimen was CD8+ T cells from PBMCs. This receptor was obtained from a human donor in good health. This chain joins TRBV9 and TRBJ2-7, with TRBD2 identical over 7 bases. For the CDR3, the DNA is TGTGCCAGCAGCGTAGGGTCTAGCGGCGCCTACGAGCAGTACTTC. It codes for CASSVGSSGAYEQYF.